This T cell receptor (beta chain) stems from a study of blood T cell repertoires in COVID-19. The table came from immunoSEQ multiplex PCR; TCRdb's copy has only in-frame clones and leaves some out. Here the sample spans about 220,000 clones, around 82% being singletons. This receptor was obtained from a human donor in a cohort sampled during active COVID-19. Sample: peripheral blood.

This CDR3 reads CASRLTGTGGYEQYF. DNA for the CDR3: TGTGCCAGCCGACTGACCGGGACAGGGGGATACGAGCAGTACTTC. The chain carries TRBV3-1 (or the pseudogene TRBV3-2) and TRBJ2-7; 11 bases align to TRBD1. Germline V CDR1 and CDR2: LGHDT, YNNKEL (reference sequence). This CDR3 spans 15 amino acids. Trimming removed 8 bases from V and 4 bases from J; junction bases left unmatched: 10.